These T cell receptor beta chains were read from a single sample in a study of cytomegalovirus exposure and HLA in healthy donors. Assay: immunoSEQ multiplex PCR; the TCRdb copy retains only in-frame clones and omits some. The sample includes more than 85,000 clones, 75% to 90% of them seen just once. Source material: PBMCs. These receptors were collected from a man aged 25 to 40 in good health and CMV-seropositive. CDR3s include the opening cysteine and the closing phenylalanine or tryptophan. The D gene is left open where the match is weak.

D gene,V gene,J gene,CDR3 protein,CDR3 DNA
.,TRBV30,TRBJ1-4,CAWSTYRDKNEKLFF,TGTGCCTGGAGCACCTACCGGGACAAGAATGAAAAACTGTTTTTT
.,TRBV5-4,TRBJ1-4,CASSLTGLNEKLFF,TGTGCCAGCAGCTTGACAGGCCTTAATGAAAAACTGTTTTTT
TRBD1,TRBV19,TRBJ2-1,CASSFGQGYNEQFF,TGTGCCAGTAGTTTCGGACAGGGTTACAATGAGCAGTTCTTC
TRBD1,TRBV9,TRBJ1-2,CASSAWTGVDGYTF,TGTGCCAGCAGCGCGTGGACAGGGGTGGATGGCTACACCTTC
.,TRBV30,TRBJ2-3,CAWEIGGGTDTQYF,TGTGCCTGGGAGATAGGGGGAGGCACAGATACGCAGTATTTT
TRBD1,TRBV5-1,TRBJ2-7,CASSSLQGAEYEQYF,TGCGCCAGCAGCTCGTTACAGGGGGCGGAATACGAGCAGTACTTC
TRBD2,TRBV5-5,TRBJ2-3,CASGGGLSTDTQYF,TGTGCCAGCGGGGGGGGTTTGAGCACAGATACGCAGTATTTT
TRBD2,TRBV5-1,TRBJ2-5,CASSLTTSRDRETQYF,TGCGCCAGCAGCCTTACGACTAGCAGGGACCGGGAGACCCAGTACTTC
TRBD1,TRBV15,TRBJ2-7,CATRWGQGDYEQYF,TGTGCCACCAGGTGGGGACAGGGGGATTACGAGCAGTACTTC
.,TRBV6-5,TRBJ1-1,CASSYSDTNTEAFF,TGTGCCAGCAGTTACTCAGACACAAACACTGAAGCTTTCTTT
TRBD1,TRBV30,TRBJ2-7,CAYTPGQGPYEQYF,TGTGCCTATACCCCAGGACAGGGCCCCTACGAGCAGTACTTC